Below are 32 T cell receptor beta chains sequenced from a single sample in a study of blood T cell repertoires in COVID-19. The method was immunoSEQ multiplex PCR; TCRdb's version includes in-frame clones alone and lacks a portion of them. The table lists 150,000 to 180,000 clones, approximately 85% of them singletons. Input material: peripheral blood. All receptors come from a woman aged 55-70 years with COVID-19, enrolled during active disease.

The chain links TRBV5-4 to TRBJ2-1; D may be TRBD2 (7 bases). Trimming took 10 bases from V and 5 from J, leaving 19 bases between them. Per germline, CDR1 SGHNT and CDR2 YYREEE (reference sequence). CDR3 length: 14 amino acids. The CDR3 DNA follows: TGTGCCCAAAGAAGGGGGGGGAACGACAATGAGCAGTTCTTC. The encoded protein is CAQRRGGNDNEQFF.

In its sample, this clone was seen once. The chain employs TRBV18 and TRBJ1-4, with D uncertain. The germline V gene encodes CDR1 KGHSH and CDR2 LQKENI. V lost 3 bases and J 0 bases, leaving 8 bases between the germline ends. This CDR3 spans 15 amino acids. The CDR3 sequence: CASSPLSSTNEKLFF. The CDR3 region has the DNA TGTGCCAGCTCACCCCTTTCTTCAACTAATGAAAAACTGTTTTTT.

The genes are TRBV30 and TRBJ1-2, with D perhaps matching TRBD1 (6 bases). CDR1 is GTSNPN and CDR2 is SVGIG in the germline V gene (reference sequence). The CDR3 contains 12 residues. Between the trimmed V and J ends, which lost 2 bases and 6 bases, there was a span of 10 bases. CDR3 residues: CAWSPHRDGYTF. In nucleotides, the CDR3 is TGTGCCTGGAGTCCCCACAGGGATGGCTACACCTTC.

This sequence joins TRBV12-5 and TRBJ2-7, with D perhaps TRBD2 (6 bases). The V gene's germline CDR1 is LGHNT and CDR2 FRNRAP. Trimming left V 6 bases short and J 3 bases short, with 15 bases between. The CDR3 has 14 residues. The CDR3 DNA reads as TGTGCTAGTGGCCTGGCGGGACCCCTCTACGAGCAGTACTTC. Protein: CASGLAGPLYEQYF.

In this sample, this clone turned up a few times. The J gene is TRBJ2-7, the V gene TRBV7-9, with no clear D. This CDR3 is 16 amino acids long. Trimming removed 5 bases at V and 0 bases at J, with 17 bases between. The germline CDR1 and CDR2 sequences are SEHNR and FQNEAQ (reference sequence). The CDR3 is CASSRSLLVGSYEQYF. The CDR3 DNA follows: TGTGCCAGCAGCCGCTCCCTATTGGTCGGCTCCTACGAGCAGTACTTC. Variable domain in full (rest from reference TRBV7-9 and TRBJ2-7): DTGVSQNPRHKITKRGQNVTFRCDPISEHNRLYWYRQTLGQGPEFLTYFQNEAQLEKSRLLSDRFSAERPKGSFSTLEIQRTEQGDSAMYLCASSRSLLVGSYEQYFGPGTRLTVT.

The chain combines TRBV3-1 (or the pseudogene TRBV3-2) with TRBJ2-1; TRBD2 might be the D (5 bases). Trimming removed 2 bases from V and 7 bases from J, with 21 bases in between. Germline assignment: CDR1 LGHDT and CDR2 YNNKEL (reference sequence). The CDR3 totals 17 residues. The chain's CDR3 is CASSQSGMRITRNEQFF. The CDR3 bases are TGTGCCAGCAGCCAATCAGGAATGCGGATAACTAGAAATGAGCAGTTCTTC.

The chain combines TRBV5-1 with TRBJ2-1, with TRBD2 identical over 13 bases. Germline CDR1 is SGHRS and CDR2 is YFSETQ. V lost 4 bases and J lost 7; bases outside the gene matches: 5. The CDR3 consists of 15 residues. The CDR3 DNA follows: TGCGCCAGCAGCCGGACTAGCGGGAGCGGTAATGAGCAGTTCTTC. This gives the protein CASSRTSGSGNEQFF.

The chain is built from TRBV5-1 and TRBJ1-1, with D possibly matching TRBD1 (5 bases). The CDR3 sequence is 13 residues long. Germline V gene sequence: CDR1 SGHRS, CDR2 YFSETQ. V lost 2 bases and J 1 base, leaving 6 bases between the germline ends. The CDR3 loop reads CASSFDRNTEAFF. For the CDR3, the DNA is TGCGCCAGCAGCTTCGACAGGAACACTGAAGCTTTCTTT. Using reference TRBV5-1 and TRBJ1-1 for the parts outside the CDR3, the full variable domain is KAGVTQTPRYLIKTRGQQVTLSCSPISGHRSVSWYQQTPGQGLQFLFEYFSETQRNKGNFPGRFSGRQFSNSRSEMNVSTLELGDSALYLCASSFDRNTEAFFGQGTRLTVV.

This chain connects TRBV18 to TRBJ1-5, with TRBD1 identical over 7 bases. V lost 3 bases, J lost 4 bases, and 6 bases stayed unmatched. The CDR3 sequence is 15 residues long. The V gene's germline CDR1 is KGHSH and CDR2 LQKENI. CDR3 coding DNA: TGTGCCAGCTCACCCGGGACAGCAGAAAATCAGCCCCAGCATTTT. Translation: CASSPGTAENQPQHF. Complete variable domain (other parts from reference TRBV18 and TRBJ1-5): NAGVMQNPRHLVRRRGQEARLRCSPMKGHSHVYWYRQLPEEGLKFMVYLQKENIIDESGMPKERFSAEFPKEGPSILRIQQVVRGDSAAYFCASSPGTAENQPQHFGDGTRLSIL.

The chain is built from TRBV6-5 and TRBJ2-1; 11 nucleotides line up with TRBD2. The V gene's germline CDR1 is MNHEY and CDR2 SVGAGI. This CDR3 contains 15 residues. The J segment lost 9 bases and the V segment lost 5 bases, leaving 9 bases of the junction unmatched. Here the CDR3 DNA reads TGTGCCAGCAGTACTAGCGGGGGCCCGGGGGGTGAGCAGTTCTTC. This encodes CASSTSGGPGGEQFF.

V gene TRBV5-4 combines with J gene TRBJ1-1, with 12 bases aligning to TRBD1. The CDR3 loop spans 16 amino acids. The junction had 7 bases not matched to a gene; V was cut back by 3 bases and J by 4 bases. Germline lookup yields CDR1 SGHNT and CDR2 YYREEE (reference sequence). The CDR3 loop reads CASSSGTGGFFTEAFF. CDR3 sequence (DNA): TGTGCCAGCAGCTCCGGGACAGGGGGCTTTTTCACTGAAGCTTTCTTT.

The J gene is TRBJ2-3, the V gene TRBV11-2; TRBD2 matches 7 bases. V gave up 0 bases and J gave up 4 bases; unmatched junction bases: 4. Germline-derived CDR1 and CDR2 are SGHAT and FQNNGV. This CDR3 is built from 15 residues. In nucleotides, the CDR3 is TGTGCCAGCAGCTTAGATGCGGGAGTCCCAGATACGCAGTATTTT. Translation: CASSLDAGVPDTQYF.

This chain links TRBV6-5 with TRBJ1-5; D uncertain. CDR1 MNHEY and CDR2 SVGAGI come from the germline V gene. The CDR3 contains 14 residues. The V gene lost 0 bases and the J gene lost 4 bases, with 7 bases spanning the gap. The CDR3 nucleotides are TGTGCCAGCAGTTACTCTCGGGGTAATCAGCCCCAGCATTTT. Its translation is CASSYSRGNQPQHF.

Notes on this clone: A much larger clone lies one base from this, so it may be a read error. Distinct nucleotide sequences in the sample also encode this CDR3. The rearrangement links TRBV6-5 to TRBJ1-1; TRBD1 is a possible D gene (5 bases). V gave up 6 bases and J gave up 0 bases, with 11 bases separating them. The CDR3 sequence is 14 residues long. Germline CDR1 MNHEY, CDR2 SVGAGI. This CDR3 reads CASRPDRLNTEAFF. CDR3 in DNA: TGTGCCAGCAGACCAGACAGACTGAACACTGAAGCTTTCTTT.

The chain links TRBV9 to TRBJ1-1; no reliable D call. Trimming took 4 bases from V and 0 from J, leaving 10 bases between them. This CDR3 is built from 14 residues. Germline lookup yields CDR1 SGDLS and CDR2 YYNGEE. As DNA, the CDR3 is TGTGCCAGCAGCATACAGTGGATGAACACTGAAGCTTTCTTT. Protein: CASSIQWMNTEAFF.

The chain uses TRBV28 and TRBJ1-1, with TRBD1 as a possible D gene (5 bases). In germline, CDR1 is MDHEN, CDR2 SYDVKM. CDR3 length equals 17 residues. V was trimmed by 5 bases and J by 0 bases, leaving 19 bases between them. In DNA form, the CDR3 reads TGTGCCAGCAGTCCCCCCCCTGGGGGGTCGTTGAACACTGAAGCTTTCTTT. It codes for CASSPPPGGSLNTEAFF.

This clone was recorded only once. The junction does not match germline at one end; this may be a read error. V and J are TRBV7-9 and TRBJ1-6, with TRBD1 matching over 10 bases. The length of the CDR3 is 16 residues. Germline V lookup: CDR1 SEHNR, CDR2 FQNEAQ (reference sequence). In DNA form, the CDR3 reads TGTGCCAGCAGCCTAGCCTCCGGGACAGGGGATTCACCCCTCCACTTT. Translated, it gives CASSLASGTGDSPLHF.

J is TRBJ2-5 and V is TRBV19, with TRBD1 matching over 8 bases. The length of the CDR3 is 15 residues. V lost 5 bases and J lost 2; bases outside the gene matches: 7. Germline lookup yields CDR1 LNHDA and CDR2 SQIVND (reference sequence). CDR3 sequence (DNA): TGTGCCAGTAGTTCACTCGGACAGGGTCAAGAGACCCAGTACTTC. Translating it yields CASSSLGQGQETQYF.

This chain links TRBV5-1 with TRBJ1-1, with D maybe TRBD1 (5 bases). Trimming removed 6 bases from V and 0 bases from J, with 15 bases in between. From germline, CDR1 is SGHRS and CDR2 YFSETQ. CDR3 length equals 15 residues. The DNA of the CDR3 is TGCGCCAGCATGCGGACCGACAGATTGAACACTGAAGCTTTCTTT. Protein sequence: CASMRTDRLNTEAFF.

The V gene is TRBV5-8, the J gene TRBJ1-4; a weak D match, TRBD1 (5 bases). The CDR3 runs 14 residues. The germline V and J ends were trimmed by 7 bases and 7 bases, with 17 bases remaining between them. From germline, CDR1 is SGHTS and CDR2 YDEGEE. The CDR3 spells CASSSGTFSEKLFF. The CDR3 bases are TGTGCCAGCTCCTCCGGGACTTTCAGTGAAAAACTGTTTTTT.

This sequence joins TRBV13 and TRBJ1-3; D possibly corresponds to TRBD1 (6 bases). V was trimmed by 5 bases and J by 6 bases, leaving 20 bases between them. This CDR3 is built from 16 residues. Germline lookup yields CDR1 PRHDT and CDR2 FYEKMQ (reference sequence). CDR3: CASSPWGRGWKNTIYF. The CDR3 DNA follows: TGTGCCAGCAGCCCCTGGGGCAGGGGATGGAAAAACACCATATATTTT.

The V gene is TRBV5-1, the J gene TRBJ2-3; D uncertain. The ends were cut back, 4 bases at V and 5 bases at J, with 11 bases in the middle. Germline lookup yields CDR1 SGHRS and CDR2 YFSETQ. The CDR3 totals 13 residues. The CDR3 DNA reads as TGCGCCAGCAGCCTCCCTTCCAGAGATACGCAGTATTTT. It specifies CASSLPSRDTQYF.

The chain recombines TRBV5-8 with TRBJ2-4, with 8 nucleotides matching TRBD2. Per the germline V gene, CDR1 is SGHTS and CDR2 is YDEGEE. V shed 0 bases, J shed 0 bases, and the junction held 8 bases outside the gene matches. The CDR3 sequence is 18 residues long. The CDR3 is CASSLAFSGGLAKNIQYF. The DNA for the CDR3 is TGTGCCAGCAGCTTGGCATTTTCGGGGGGGCTAGCCAAAAACATTCAGTACTTC.

This chain joins TRBV19 and TRBJ2-3; maybe TRBD2 (6 bases). The V end was cut by 4 bases, the J end by 0 bases, with 14 bases between. Germline V lookup: CDR1 LNHDA, CDR2 SQIVND (reference sequence). The CDR3 extends over 16 amino acids. The CDR3 nucleotides read TGTGCCAGTAGTACCGGGACTCTCCCTAGCACAGATACGCAGTATTTT. This sequence encodes CASSTGTLPSTDTQYF.

The chain employs TRBV9 and TRBJ2-3; D is possibly TRBD1 (5 bases). Trimming took 0 bases from V and 3 from J, leaving 8 bases between them. The CDR3 spans 14 residues. Germline CDR1 reads SGDLS; CDR2 reads YYNGEE. The CDR3, as DNA: TGTGCCAGCAGCGTAGGACAGAGGACAGATACGCAGTATTTT. Amino acid sequence: CASSVGQRTDTQYF. Complete variable domain (other parts from reference TRBV9 and TRBJ2-3): DSGVTQTPKHLITATGQRVTLRCSPRSGDLSVYWYQQSLDQGLQFLIQYYNGEERAKGNILERFSAQQFPDLHSELNLSSLELGDSALYFCASSVGQRTDTQYFGPGTRLTVL.

The CDR3 sequence: CASSPRGGGSTDTQYF. As DNA, the CDR3 is TGTGCCAGCAGCCCCCGCGGGGGGGGTAGCACAGATACGCAGTATTTT. This sequence joins TRBV9 and TRBJ2-3; 9 nucleotides align to TRBD2. The CDR3 loop spans 16 amino acids. The V gene's germline CDR1 is SGDLS and CDR2 YYNGEE. V was pared by 4 bases and J by 0 bases, with 6 bases of the junction left unmatched.

The J gene is TRBJ1-3, the V gene TRBV3-1 (or the pseudogene TRBV3-2), with D unclear. This CDR3 is 14 amino acids long. Germline CDR1 reads LGHDT; CDR2 reads YNNKEL (reference sequence). With 7 bases removed from V and 2 bases from J, the gap between germline ends came to 12 bases. CDR3 coding DNA: TGTGCCAGCACGTTCATGAGGCCTGGAAACACCATATATTTT. The encoded protein is CASTFMRPGNTIYF.

The gene calls are TRBV18 and TRBJ1-1; 8 positions agree with TRBD1. Germline loops: CDR1 KGHSH, CDR2 LQKENI. The CDR3 totals 16 residues. V was pared by 1 base and J by 0 bases, with 4 bases of the junction left unmatched. The CDR3 DNA follows: TGTGCCAGCTCACCACTGGGACAGGTATTGAACACTGAAGCTTTCTTT. It translates to CASSPLGQVLNTEAFF.

V gene TRBV7-2 combines with J gene TRBJ2-5; 9 bases align to TRBD2. Trimming at V came to 4 bases and at J to 4 bases, leaving 4 bases not matched to a gene. The CDR3 is 14 residues long. Germline CDR1 SGHTA, CDR2 FQGNSA. The CDR3 loop is CASSSWTSVETQYF. CDR3 nucleotides: TGTGCCAGCAGCTCTTGGACTAGCGTAGAGACCCAGTACTTC. Full variable domain (rest looked up from reference TRBV7-2 and TRBJ2-5): GAGVSQSPSNKVTEKGKDVELRCDPISGHTALYWYRQSLGQGLEFLIYFQGNSAPDKSGLPSDRFSAERTGGSVSTLTIQRTQQEDSAVYLCASSSWTSVETQYFGPGTRLLVL.

J is TRBJ2-7 and V is TRBV6-5; D unresolved. The CDR3 loop spans 12 amino acids. Between the trimmed V and J ends, which lost 2 bases and 1 base, there was a span of 3 bases. Germline V gene data show CDR1 as MNHEY and CDR2 as SVGAGI. The CDR3 bases are TGTGCCAGCAGTTACCGGTCCTACGAGCAGTACTTC. It codes for CASSYRSYEQYF.

The chain uses TRBV19 and TRBJ2-2; 11 bases are shared with TRBD2. The length of the CDR3 is 18 residues. The germline gives CDR1 LNHDA, CDR2 SQIVND (reference sequence). J lost 0 bases, V lost 1 base, and 4 bases had no gene match. The CDR3 protein is CASSIVRLAGSNTGELFF. Written as DNA, the CDR3 is TGTGCCAGTAGTATAGTACGACTAGCGGGATCGAACACCGGGGAGCTGTTTTTT.

The V call is TRBV2, the J call TRBJ2-1; TRBD2 matches 11 bases. Germline CDR1 is SNHLY and CDR2 is FYNNEI. The V and J ends lost 8 bases and 7 bases, in that order; junction bases with no gene match: 7. This CDR3 region has 14 residues. The CDR3 here is CASALAGGPNEQFF. The CDR3 nucleotides are TGTGCCAGCGCCCTAGCGGGAGGCCCAAATGAGCAGTTCTTC.